This T cell receptor beta chain was recorded in a study of vaccination effects on CD4 cells after COVID-19. Profiling relied on immunoSEQ multiplex PCR, and the TCRdb table lists in-frame clones only, not all of them. The repertoire holds around 45,000 clones, with about 80% as singletons. Overall study findings and caveats: Healthy vaccinees' vaccine-induced clones included only 1 of 255 that recognized common cold coronaviruses.

Germline V gives CDR1 MNHNS, CDR2 SASEGT. CDR3 length equals 15 residues. Trimming removed 0 bases at V and 1 base at J, with 9 bases between. Within the ViraFEST assay, antigen-specific CD4+ T cells underwent expansion with viral peptide pools prior to sequencing. Having been cultured for 9 to 11 days, the cells underwent CD4+ T cell isolation. Testing of the vaccine recipients showed negative nucleocapsid antibodies and no prior SARS-CoV-2 infection. A few million PBMC per well received approximately 10 IU/ml IL-2 and roughly 9.2 ug/ml peptides in culture. At days 3 and 7, half of the medium was exchanged for IL-2 medium. About this clone itself: Its antigen is not identified.

The clonotype comes from a human donor who received a COVID-19 vaccine. The V call is TRBV6-1, the J call TRBJ1-1, with D possibly being TRBD1 (6 bases). The material sequenced was CD4+ T cells from PBMCs cultured with SARS-CoV-2 spike peptides, taken before COVID-19 vaccination. CDR3 DNA: TGTGCCAGCAGTGAAGCAGGGGGTCCGAACACTGAAGCTTTCTTT. It yields the protein CASSEAGGPNTEAFF.